The 3 T cell receptor beta chains reported below all come from one sample, sequenced in a study of identical twins. TCRdb re-called the 5' RACE reads through MiXCR, storing one row per CDR3 protein. The sample yields roughly 250,000 distinct CDR3 sequences, roughly 7.5% seen once. The same sample was also used in a study of yellow fever vaccine responses in identical twins.

The specimen was CD8+ T cells sorted from blood. The receptors come from a woman under 30 in good health.

This clonotype showed up many times. The gene calls are TRBV9 and TRBJ2-3; the D gene could be TRBD1 or TRBD2 (5 bases each). The V end lost 2 bases, the J end lost 4 bases, and 11 bases lay between the germline ends. The germline V gene encodes CDR1 SGDLS and CDR2 YYNGEE. The CDR3 totals 14 residues. This chain's CDR3 is CASSVGGRPDTQYF. For the CDR3, the DNA is TGTGCCAGCAGCGTTGGGGGACGCCCAGATACGCAGTATTTT.

This clonotype was recorded many times. V and J are TRBV29-1 and TRBJ2-3; no clear D gene. The germline V gene encodes CDR1 SQVTM and CDR2 ANQGSEA. Trimming removed 2 bases at V and 0 bases at J, with 6 bases between. The CDR3 is 13 amino acids. The chain's CDR3 is CSVEKGSTDTQYF. The CDR3 DNA sequence: TGCAGCGTTGAAAAGGGTAGCACAGATACGCAGTATTTT.

This clonotype was observed at least ten times. The chain has TRBV5-6 and TRBJ2-7, with D unclear. CDR3 length: 12 amino acids. Trimming removed 0 bases at V and 3 bases at J, with 4 bases between. Germline CDR1 reads SGHDT; CDR2 reads YYEEEE. CDR3 region: CASSLGFYEQYV. CDR3 nucleotide sequence: TGTGCCAGCAGCTTGGGCTTCTACGAGCAGTACGTC.